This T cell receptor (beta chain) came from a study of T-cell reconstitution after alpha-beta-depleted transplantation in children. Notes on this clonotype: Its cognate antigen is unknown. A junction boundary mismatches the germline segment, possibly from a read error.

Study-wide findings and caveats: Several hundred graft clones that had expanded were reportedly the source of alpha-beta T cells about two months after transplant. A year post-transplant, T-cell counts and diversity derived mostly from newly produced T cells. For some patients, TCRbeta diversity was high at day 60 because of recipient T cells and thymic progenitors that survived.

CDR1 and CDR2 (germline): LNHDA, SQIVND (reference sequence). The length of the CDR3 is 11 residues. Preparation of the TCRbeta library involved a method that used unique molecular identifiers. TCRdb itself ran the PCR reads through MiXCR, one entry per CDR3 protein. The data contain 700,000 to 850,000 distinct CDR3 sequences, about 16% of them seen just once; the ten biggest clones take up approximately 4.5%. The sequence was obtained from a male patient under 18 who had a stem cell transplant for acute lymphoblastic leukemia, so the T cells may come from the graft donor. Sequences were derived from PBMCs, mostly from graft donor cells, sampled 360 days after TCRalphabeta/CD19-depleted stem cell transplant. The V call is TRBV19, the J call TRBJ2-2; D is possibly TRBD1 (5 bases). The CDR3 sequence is CACRGVGELFF. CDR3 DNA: TGTGCCTGTAGGGGTGTCGGGGAGCTGTTTTTT.